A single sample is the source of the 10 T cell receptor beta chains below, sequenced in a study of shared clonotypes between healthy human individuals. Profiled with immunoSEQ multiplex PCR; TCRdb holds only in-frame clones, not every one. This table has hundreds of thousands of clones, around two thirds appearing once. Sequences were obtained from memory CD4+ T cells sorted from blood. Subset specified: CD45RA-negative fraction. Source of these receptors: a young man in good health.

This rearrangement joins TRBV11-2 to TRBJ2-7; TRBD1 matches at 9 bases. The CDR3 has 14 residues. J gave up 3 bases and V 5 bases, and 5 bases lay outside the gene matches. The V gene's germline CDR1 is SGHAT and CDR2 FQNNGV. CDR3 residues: CASSTGQGSYEQYF. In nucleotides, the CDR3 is TGTGCCAGCAGCACGGGACAGGGTAGCTACGAGCAGTACTTC.

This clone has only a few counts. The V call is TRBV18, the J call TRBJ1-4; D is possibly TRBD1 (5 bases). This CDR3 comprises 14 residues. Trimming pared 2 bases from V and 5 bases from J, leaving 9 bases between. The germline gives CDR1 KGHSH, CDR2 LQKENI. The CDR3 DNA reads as TGTGCCAGCTCACCAGGGTCAGGGAATGAAAAACTGTTTTTT. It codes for CASSPGSGNEKLFF.

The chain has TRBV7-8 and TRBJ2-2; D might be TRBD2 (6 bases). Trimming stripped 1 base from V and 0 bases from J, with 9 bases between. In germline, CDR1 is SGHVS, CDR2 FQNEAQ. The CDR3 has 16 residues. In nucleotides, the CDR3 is TGTGCCAGCAGCTTAGTTCGCGGGACGAACACCGGGGAGCTGTTTTTT. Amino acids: CASSLVRGTNTGELFF.

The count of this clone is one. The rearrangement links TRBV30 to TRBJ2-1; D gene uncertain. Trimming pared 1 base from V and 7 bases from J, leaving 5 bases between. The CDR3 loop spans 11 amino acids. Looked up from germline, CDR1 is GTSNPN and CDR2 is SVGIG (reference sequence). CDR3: CAWSATNEQFF. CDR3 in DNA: TGTGCCTGGAGTGCAACTAATGAGCAGTTCTTC.

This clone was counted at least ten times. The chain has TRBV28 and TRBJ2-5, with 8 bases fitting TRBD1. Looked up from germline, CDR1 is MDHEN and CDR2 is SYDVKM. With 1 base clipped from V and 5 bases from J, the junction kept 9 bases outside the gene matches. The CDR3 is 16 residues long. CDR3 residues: CASSLSGTGFSETQYF. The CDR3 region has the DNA TGTGCCAGCAGTTTATCCGGGACAGGTTTTTCGGAGACCCAGTACTTC.

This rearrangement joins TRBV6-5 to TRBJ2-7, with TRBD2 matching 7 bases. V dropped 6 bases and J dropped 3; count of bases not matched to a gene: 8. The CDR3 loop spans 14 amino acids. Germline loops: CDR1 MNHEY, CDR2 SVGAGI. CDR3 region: CASSTDGRNYEQYF. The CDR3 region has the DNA TGTGCCAGCAGCACCGACGGGAGGAACTACGAGCAGTACTTC.

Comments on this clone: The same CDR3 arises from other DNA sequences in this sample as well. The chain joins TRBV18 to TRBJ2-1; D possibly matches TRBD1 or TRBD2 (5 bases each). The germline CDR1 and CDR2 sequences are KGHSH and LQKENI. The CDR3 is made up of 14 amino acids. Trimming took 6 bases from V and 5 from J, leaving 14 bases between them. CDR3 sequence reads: CASSPGLANNEQFF. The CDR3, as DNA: TGTGCCAGCTCGCCGGGGCTAGCCAACAATGAGCAGTTCTTC.

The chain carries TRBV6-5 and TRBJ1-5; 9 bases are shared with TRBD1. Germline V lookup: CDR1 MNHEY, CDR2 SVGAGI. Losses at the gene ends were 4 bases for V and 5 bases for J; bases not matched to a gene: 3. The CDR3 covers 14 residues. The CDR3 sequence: CASSSGTGHQPQHF. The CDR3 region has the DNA TGTGCCAGCAGTTCGGGGACAGGGCATCAGCCCCAGCATTTT.

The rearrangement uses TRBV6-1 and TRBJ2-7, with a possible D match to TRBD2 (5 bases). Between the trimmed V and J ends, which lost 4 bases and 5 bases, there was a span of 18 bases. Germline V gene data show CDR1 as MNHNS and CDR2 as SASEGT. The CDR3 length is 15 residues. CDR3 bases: TGTGCCAGCAGTGGTAGGCCCCCGATGAGGGACGAGCAGTACTTC. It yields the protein CASSGRPPMRDEQYF.

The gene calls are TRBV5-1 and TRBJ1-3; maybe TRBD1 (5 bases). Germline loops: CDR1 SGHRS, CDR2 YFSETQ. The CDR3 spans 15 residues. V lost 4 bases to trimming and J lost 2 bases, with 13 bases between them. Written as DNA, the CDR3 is TGCGCCAGCAGCAGGGACGGGGTCCCTGGAAACACCATATATTTT. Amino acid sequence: CASSRDGVPGNTIYF.